This T cell receptor (beta chain) was identified in a study of CD8 T cells in Susac syndrome. The RNA, about 0.5 to 1 ug, was put through reverse transcription using random hexamers. TCRdb passed the immunoSEQ multiplex PCR reads through MiXCR, listing each CDR3 protein once. The table records approximately 200,000 distinct CDR3 sequences, about 96% of them present only once. Germline V CDR1 and CDR2: KGHDR, SFDVKD. This CDR3 has 14 amino acids. Trimming cost V 4 bases and J 7 bases, with 13 bases left between them. The gene calls are TRBV24-1 and TRBJ2-1, with D perhaps matching TRBD2 (7 bases). The sequence was obtained from a human donor with multiple sclerosis. Source material: CD4+ T cells from PBMCs. The CDR3 DNA reads as TGTGCCACCAGTGAGGGGGGGGGCGCGAATGAGCAGTTCTTC. Residues: CATSEGGGANEQFF.